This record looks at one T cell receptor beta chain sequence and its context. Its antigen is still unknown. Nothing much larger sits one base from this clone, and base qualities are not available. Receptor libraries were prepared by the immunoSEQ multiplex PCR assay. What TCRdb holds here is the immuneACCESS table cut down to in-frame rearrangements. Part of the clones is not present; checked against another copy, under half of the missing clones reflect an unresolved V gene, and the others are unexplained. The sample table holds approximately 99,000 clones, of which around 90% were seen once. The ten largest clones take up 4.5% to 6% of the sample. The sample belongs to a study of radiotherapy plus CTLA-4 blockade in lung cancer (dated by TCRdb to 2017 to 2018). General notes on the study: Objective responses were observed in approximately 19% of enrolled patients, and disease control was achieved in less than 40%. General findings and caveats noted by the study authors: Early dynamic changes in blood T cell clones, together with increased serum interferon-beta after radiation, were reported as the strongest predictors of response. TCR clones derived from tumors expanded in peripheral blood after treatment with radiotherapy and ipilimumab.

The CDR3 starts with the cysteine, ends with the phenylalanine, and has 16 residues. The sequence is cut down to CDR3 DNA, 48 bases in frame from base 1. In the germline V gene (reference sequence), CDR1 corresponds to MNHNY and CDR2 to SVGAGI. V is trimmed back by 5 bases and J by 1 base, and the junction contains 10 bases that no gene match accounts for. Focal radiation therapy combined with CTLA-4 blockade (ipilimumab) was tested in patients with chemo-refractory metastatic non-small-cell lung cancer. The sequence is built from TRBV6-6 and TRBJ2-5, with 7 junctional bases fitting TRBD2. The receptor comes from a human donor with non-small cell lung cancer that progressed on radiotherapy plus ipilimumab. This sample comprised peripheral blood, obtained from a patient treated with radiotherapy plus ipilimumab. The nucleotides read TGTGCCAGCAGTCCCCGGGGAGCGGGGAGCCAAGAGACCCAGTACTTC. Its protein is CASSPRGAGSQETQYF.